These 5 T cell receptor beta chains were all obtained from the same sample, sequenced in a study of early T cells in non-severe SARS-CoV-2 infection. TCRdb fed the 5' RACE reads into MiXCR, producing one record per CDR3 protein. The table includes about 64,000 distinct CDR3 sequences, over 4.5% detected once. Material: whole blood. The receptors stem from an adult who was a healthcare worker with PCR-confirmed SARS-CoV-2 infection or an uninfected control (not recorded which).

The sample holds many counts of this clonotype. The gene calls are TRBV14 and TRBJ2-7; D gene ambiguous. The germline CDR1 and CDR2 sequences are SGHDN and FVKESK. The CDR3 spans 12 residues. Trimming removed 0 bases at V and 3 bases at J, with 3 bases between. CDR3 in DNA: TGTGCCAGCAGCCAAGATTACTACGAGCAGTACTTC. It codes for CASSQDYYEQYF.

This clonotype was counted at least ten times. J is TRBJ2-6 and V is TRBV4-2; 9 nucleotides agree with TRBD1. V lost 3 bases to trimming and J lost 2 bases; unmatched junction nucleotides: 11. The CDR3 is made up of 19 amino acids. Germline V gives CDR1 LGHNA, CDR2 YNFKEQ. The CDR3 protein is CASSQEQGATSTGANVLTF. CDR3 nucleotide sequence: TGTGCCAGCAGCCAGGAACAGGGGGCTACCTCAACTGGGGCCAACGTCCTGACTTTC.

This clonotype was counted many times. The chain has TRBV11-2 and TRBJ2-2, with TRBD2 as a possible D gene (6 bases). The V gene lost 5 bases and the J gene lost 5 bases, with 12 bases spanning the gap. The CDR3 loop spans 14 amino acids. The germline gives CDR1 SGHAT, CDR2 FQNNGV. The CDR3 bases are TGTGCCAGCAGCCTCTATGCGGGGACCGGGGAGCTGTTTTTT. Protein sequence: CASSLYAGTGELFF.

This clonotype was seen many times. In nucleotides, the CDR3 is TGTGCCAGCAGATCGACAGGGACCTACAATGAGCAGTTCTTC. Translation gives CASRSTGTYNEQFF. V is TRBV11-2 and J is TRBJ2-1; 7 nucleotides align to TRBD1. V lost 6 bases, J lost 2 bases, and 4 bases stayed unmatched. The V gene's germline CDR1 is SGHAT and CDR2 FQNNGV. The CDR3 is made up of 14 amino acids.

This clonotype was seen at least ten times. This sequence joins TRBV4-3 and TRBJ2-2; D may be TRBD2 (6 bases). V lost 4 bases and J 4 bases, leaving 16 bases between the germline ends. The CDR3 consists of 16 residues. Germline V gene sequence: CDR1 LGHNA, CDR2 YSLEER. In DNA, the CDR3 is TGCGCCAGCAGCCTGCTGGGACTCGGCGGCACCGGGGAGCTGTTTTTT. Translation: CASSLLGLGGTGELFF.